This T cell receptor (beta chain) emerged from a study of T cell changes during pregnancy in multiple sclerosis. Some clones are missing from TCRdb's copy, which holds only in-frame ones; the method was immunoSEQ multiplex PCR. This sample yields roughly 89,000 clones, of which about 94% are seen a single time; about 1.7% belongs to the top ten. V lost 4 bases to trimming and J lost 7 bases; unmatched junction nucleotides: 6. The CDR3 sequence is 13 residues long. CDR1 SGHKS and CDR2 YYEKEE come from the germline V gene (reference sequence). The clonotype was recovered from a female donor in good health, enrolled as a control in a pregnancy study. This chain uses TRBV5-5 with TRBJ2-7, with 9 positions matching TRBD1. The specimen comprised peripheral blood, sampled after pregnancy. For the CDR3, the DNA is TGTGCCAGCAGCAAGGAGGACAGGGGAGAGCAGTACTTC. Protein: CASSKEDRGEQYF. Drawing the rest from reference TRBV5-5 and TRBJ2-7, the complete variable domain is DAGVTQSPTHLIKTRGQQVTLRCSPISGHKSVSWYQQVLGQGPQFIFQYYEKEERGRGNFPDRFSARQFPNYSSELNVNALLLGDSALYLCASSKEDRGEQYFGPGTRLTVT.